These T cell receptor beta chains were read from a single sample in a study of neurological immune-mediated disorders. TCRdb re-analysed the 5' RACE reads in MiXCR, keeping a single row per CDR3 protein. The sample records about 70,000 distinct CDR3 sequences, 2.5% to 4% being singletons. The specimen was PBMCs. These receptors were obtained from a woman in her 50s with multiple sclerosis. Both conserved end residues are part of each CDR3. Each record gives: clone size, D gene, J gene, V gene, CDR3 protein, CDR3 DNA. A D gene is named only where the DNA matches it firmly. Expanded clones are given a class, and other clones once, few, many or no size at all.

>many|-|TRBJ1-1|TRBV7-9
CASSSTEGTEAFF
TGTGCCAGCAGCTCGACGGAGGGCACTGAAGCTTTCTTT
>many|-|TRBJ2-1|TRBV6-2/TRBV6-3
CASSYYGGKGSYNEQFF
TGTGCCAGCAGTTACTATGGCGGGAAAGGGTCCTACAATGAGCAGTTCTTC
>many|-|TRBJ1-1|TRBV5-1
CASSLGDGRLMNTEAFF
TGCGCCAGCAGCTTGGGGGACGGACGCCTCATGAACACTGAAGCTTTCTTT
>many|-|TRBJ1-1|TRBV20-1
CSASKGDTEAFF
TGCAGTGCTAGTAAGGGGGATACTGAAGCTTTCTTT
>many|TRBD1|TRBJ2-5|TRBV4-3
CASSQEARTGWETQYF
TGCGCCAGCAGCCAGGAGGCCCGGACAGGGTGGGAGACCCAGTACTTC
>many|-|TRBJ2-3|TRBV5-1
CASSLNRETDTQYF
TGCGCCAGCAGCTTGAACAGGGAGACAGATACGCAGTATTTT
>-|TRBD1|TRBJ1-2|TRBV5-3
CARSFHRDRVNYGYTF
TGTGCCAGAAGCTTCCACCGGGACAGGGTCAACTATGGCTACACCTTC
>many|-|TRBJ2-7|TRBV7-2
CASSPLGEVLYEQYF
TGTGCCAGCAGCCCCCTCGGGGAGGTACTCTACGAGCAGTACTTC
>many|TRBD2|TRBJ2-3|TRBV20-1
CSARDPLRASGITDTQYF
TGCAGTGCTAGAGACCCCCTACGCGCTAGCGGCATAACAGATACGCAGTATTTT
>many|TRBD2|TRBJ2-1|TRBV6-2/TRBV6-3
CASSHPGLAGPRSSYNEQFF
TGTGCCAGCAGTCACCCGGGACTAGCGGGGCCACGAAGCTCCTACAATGAGCAGTTCTTC
>many|-|TRBJ2-5|TRBV5-1
CASSLSSEETQYF
TGCGCCAGCAGCTTAAGTAGCGAAGAGACCCAGTACTTC
>many|TRBD2|TRBJ2-5|TRBV3-1
CASSQVGLAGVGKETQYF
TGTGCCAGCAGCCAAGTAGGTCTAGCGGGAGTCGGGAAGGAGACCCAGTACTTC
>many|-|TRBJ2-6|TRBV20-1
CSALPRGNSGANVLTF
TGCAGTGCTTTGCCTCGGGGAAACTCTGGGGCCAACGTCCTGACTTTC
>many|-|TRBJ2-3|TRBV4-3
CASSQEFSISSTDTQYF
TGCGCCAGCAGCCAAGAATTCAGCATCTCTAGCACAGATACGCAGTATTTT
>many|-|TRBJ2-1|TRBV20-1
CSANRGAPVYNEQFF
TGCAGTGCTAATCGAGGGGCTCCCGTTTACAATGAGCAGTTCTTC
>many|TRBD1|TRBJ2-1|TRBV20-1
CSARRRTGHEQFF
TGCAGTGCCAGACGAAGGACAGGCCATGAGCAGTTCTTC
>many|-|TRBJ2-6|TRBV7-3
CASSPGTSGANVLTF
TGTGCCAGCAGCCCAGGGACTTCTGGGGCCAACGTCCTGACTTTC
>many|-|TRBJ1-1|TRBV5-5
CASGPGVNTEAFF
TGTGCCAGCGGTCCAGGGGTCAACACTGAAGCTTTCTTT
>many|TRBD2|TRBJ2-3|TRBV5-4
CASSLGGGEDTQYF
TGTGCCAGCAGTTTGGGTGGGGGGGAAGATACGCAGTATTTT
>few|TRBD2|TRBJ2-3|TRBV20-1
CSGGIPLAGSTDTQYF
TGCAGTGGTGGGATCCCACTAGCGGGGAGCACAGATACGCAGTATTTT
>many|TRBD1|TRBJ2-3|TRBV20-1
CSVPDRGGTDTQYF
TGCAGTGTGCCTGACAGGGGAGGAACAGATACGCAGTATTTT
>-|TRBD2|TRBJ2-1|TRBV5-1
CASNRLTSGYNAQFF
TGCGCCAGCAACCGACTGACTAGCGGTTACAATGCGCAGTTCTTC
>many|TRBD1|TRBJ2-1|TRBV5-1
CASSRGTGIYNEQFF
TGCGCCAGCAGCCGGGGGACAGGGATTTACAATGAGCAGTTCTTC
>many|-|TRBJ1-3|TRBV7-2
CASSLRTEGNTIYF
TGTGCCAGCAGCTTAAGGACGGAAGGAAACACCATATATTTT
>many|-|TRBJ1-2|TRBV12-3/TRBV12-4
CASSSQTANYGYTF
TGTGCCAGCAGTTCTCAGACGGCTAACTATGGCTACACCTTC
>many|-|TRBJ2-5|TRBV29-1
CSVEPQGGETQYF
TGCAGCGTTGAGCCACAGGGAGGTGAGACCCAGTACTTC
>many|-|TRBJ1-1|TRBV18
CASSPPGAVNTEAFF
TGTGCCAGCTCACCACCGGGGGCCGTTAACACTGAAGCTTTCTTT
>many|TRBD1|TRBJ2-4|TRBV20-1
CSARARGSGLAKNIQYF
TGCAGTGCTAGAGCCAGGGGGAGCGGCTTAGCCAAAAACATTCAGTACTTC
>many|-|TRBJ2-5|TRBV15
CATSMAGETQYF
TGTGCCACCAGCATGGCCGGGGAGACCCAGTACTTC
>many|TRBD2|TRBJ2-1|TRBV12-3/TRBV12-4
CASSFIMTSGRTKVNKQFF
TGTGCCAGCAGTTTTATTATGACTAGCGGGAGGACCAAAGTAAATAAGCAGTTCTTC
>many|-|TRBJ1-5|TRBV20-1
CSAERVNQPQHF
TGCAGTGCCGAACGTGTAAATCAGCCCCAGCATTTT
>many|-|TRBJ2-3|TRBV4-3
CASSLGQIGGGADTQYF
TGCGCCAGCAGCCTTGGGCAGATAGGGGGAGGGGCAGATACGCAGTATTTT
>many|-|TRBJ2-1|TRBV21-1
CASSKRSGGRTYNEQFF
TGTGCCAGCAGCAAAAGAAGCGGGGGGCGGACCTACAATGAGCAGTTCTTC
>many|-|TRBJ1-4|TRBV5-1
CASSYESTVEKLFF
TGCGCCAGCAGCTACGAGAGTACCGTTGAAAAACTGTTTTTT
>many|TRBD1|TRBJ1-4|TRBV4-3
CASSDRGHENEKLFF
TGCGCCAGCTCCGACAGGGGTCATGAAAATGAAAAACTGTTTTTT
>many|-|TRBJ1-1|TRBV20-1
CSASSGGEAFF
TGCAGTGCTAGTTCGGGGGGTGAAGCTTTCTTT
>many|-|TRBJ2-7|TRBV20-1
CSARPGVLPYEQYF
TGCAGTGCCCGACCGGGGGTTCTCCCATACGAGCAGTACTTC
>many|-|TRBJ2-2|TRBV7-7
CASSPLDRRANTGELFF
TGTGCTAGCAGCCCACTGGACAGGAGGGCGAACACCGGGGAGCTGTTTTTT
>many|TRBD1|TRBJ2-5|TRBV12-3/TRBV12-4
CASSATGTEETQYF
TGTGCCAGCAGCGCTACCGGGACAGAAGAGACCCAGTACTTC
>many|-|TRBJ2-5|TRBV20-1
CSARDLRTQETQYF
TGCAGTGCTAGAGATCTTAGGACCCAAGAGACCCAGTACTTC
>many|-|TRBJ2-1|TRBV12-3/TRBV12-4
CASSRLLRDNEQFF
TGTGCCAGCAGCCGACTGTTGAGAGACAATGAGCAGTTCTTC